The rows below give T cell receptor beta chains drawn from one sample of a study of tumor-infiltrating lymphocytes in primary liver carcinoma. TCRdb fed the multiplex PCR reads into MiXCR, producing one record per CDR3 protein. The table shows 75,000 to 90,000 distinct CDR3 sequences, with 65% to 80% occurring only once. Material for sequencing was liver tumor tissue from sampling region 1. The receptor set was obtained from a middle-aged man with primary liver carcinoma and hepatitis B virus infection. The CDR3 runs from the conserved cysteine through the conserved F or W. The D gene is left open where the match is weak. Expanded clones get a size class; other rows say once, few or many, or leave the size out.

d_gene: -
abundance: -
v_gene: TRBV7-2
j_gene: TRBJ2-1
CDR3aa: CASSLGPQNEQFF
CDR3nt: TGTGCCAGCAGCTTAGGCCCCCAGAATGAGCAGTTCTTC

d_gene: -
abundance: -
v_gene: TRBV21-1
j_gene: TRBJ1-2
CDR3aa: CASSRSGEHGESGYAF
CDR3nt: TGTGCCAGCAGCAGAAGTGGAGAACACGGAGAAAGCGGCTACGCCTTC

d_gene: TRBD1
abundance: -
v_gene: TRBV5-4
j_gene: TRBJ2-2
CDR3aa: CASSLDVSGQGTGKLFF
CDR3nt: TGTGCCAGCAGCTTAGACGTTTCCGGACAGGGGACCGGGAAGCTGTTTTTT

d_gene: -
abundance: -
v_gene: TRBV29-1
j_gene: TRBJ2-1
CDR3aa: CSVVGKVGNEQFF
CDR3nt: TGCAGCGTTGTAGGGAAGGTGGGGAATGAGCAGTTCTTC

d_gene: TRBD2
abundance: -
v_gene: TRBV7-9
j_gene: TRBJ2-3
CDR3aa: CTSSLGLAQDTQYF
CDR3nt: TGTACCAGCAGCCTCGGACTAGCTCAAGATACGCAGTATTTT

d_gene: -
abundance: -
v_gene: TRBV7-3
j_gene: TRBJ1-5
CDR3aa: CASSLRQTFINQAQHF
CDR3nt: TGTGCCAGCAGCTTACGCCAGACCTTTATCAATCAGGCCCAGCATTTT

d_gene: -
abundance: -
v_gene: TRBV4-1
j_gene: TRBJ2-6
CDR3aa: CASGQRYSANTVGANVLTF
CDR3nt: TGTGCCAGCGGCCAAAGGTATTCAGCGAACACGGTCGGGGCCAACGTCCTAACTTTC

d_gene: TRBD2
abundance: -
v_gene: TRBV4-1
j_gene: TRBJ2-1
CDR3aa: CASDQESGRERNEQFF
CDR3nt: TGCGCCAGCGACCAAGAAAGCGGGAGAGAGAGAAATGAGCAGTTCTTC

d_gene: -
abundance: few
v_gene: TRBV6-1
j_gene: TRBJ1-1
CDR3aa: CASSEARSNTEAFF
CDR3nt: TGTGCCAGCAGTGAAGCCAGGTCGAACACTGAAGCTTTCTTT

d_gene: TRBD1
abundance: -
v_gene: TRBV18
j_gene: TRBJ2-7
CDR3aa: CASSPGTAYEQYF
CDR3nt: TGTGCCAGCTCACCAGGGACAGCGTACGAGCAGTACTTC

d_gene: -
abundance: -
v_gene: TRBV30
j_gene: TRBJ1-6
CDR3aa: CTWRYSYNSPLHF
CDR3nt: TGTACCTGGAGGTATAGCTATAATTCACCCCTCCACTTT

d_gene: -
abundance: once
v_gene: TRBV11-2
j_gene: TRBJ2-3
CDR3aa: CASSLVGAGSDEDAHYF
CDR3nt: -

d_gene: -
abundance: -
v_gene: TRBV4-2
j_gene: TRBJ2-3
CDR3aa: CASSLIEGFTDTQYF
CDR3nt: TGTGCCAGCAGCCTAATAGAGGGGTTCACGGATACGCAGTATTTT

d_gene: TRBD2
abundance: -
v_gene: TRBV6-1
j_gene: TRBJ2-1
CDR3aa: CASSEGLATYNEQFF
CDR3nt: TGTGCCAGCAGTGAGGGACTAGCTACATACAATGAGCAGTTCTTC

d_gene: -
abundance: medium-sized
v_gene: TRBV11-2
j_gene: TRBJ2-3
CDR3aa: CASSHLRGDTQYF
CDR3nt: TGTGCCAGCAGCCATCTGAGAGGAGATACGCAGTATTTT

d_gene: TRBD1
abundance: -
v_gene: TRBV28
j_gene: TRBJ2-6
CDR3aa: CASRGDSPSGANVLSF
CDR3nt: TGTGCCAGCAGGGGGGACAGCCCATCTGGGGCCAACGTCCTGAGTTTC

d_gene: -
abundance: -
v_gene: TRBV6-2/TRBV6-3
j_gene: TRBJ2-1
CDR3aa: CASSDPTSGRTYNKQFF
CDR3nt: TGTGCCAGCAGTGACCCAACTAGTGGGAGAACCTACAATAAGCAGTTCTTC

d_gene: -
abundance: -
v_gene: TRBV6-6
j_gene: TRBJ2-1
CDR3aa: CATSMGLPQSF
CDR3nt: TGTGCCACCTCCATGGGGCTACCACAGTCCTTC

d_gene: TRBD2
abundance: many
v_gene: TRBV6-4
j_gene: TRBJ2-1
CDR3aa: CASSPLAGGYNEQFF
CDR3nt: TGTGCCAGCAGCCCACTAGCGGGAGGTTACAATGAGCAGTTCTTC

d_gene: -
abundance: -
v_gene: TRBV4-1
j_gene: TRBJ2-6
CDR3aa: CASSQVSGAGANVMTF
CDR3nt: TGCGCCAGCAGCCAAGTATCAGGTGCTGGGGCCAACGTCATGACTTTC

d_gene: -
abundance: many
v_gene: TRBV5-6
j_gene: TRBJ1-2
CDR3aa: CASRSSLDYGYTF
CDR3nt: TGTGCCTCCCGGTCAAGTCTCGACTATGGCTACACCTTC

d_gene: TRBD2
abundance: -
v_gene: TRBV6-2/TRBV6-3
j_gene: TRBJ2-7
CDR3aa: CDSSYTSGSSYEHYF
CDR3nt: TGTGACAGCAGTTACACTAGCGGGAGCTCCTACGAGCACTACTTC

d_gene: -
abundance: many
v_gene: TRBV6-1
j_gene: TRBJ1-4
CDR3aa: CASSEWTGLGGEKLFF
CDR3nt: TGTGCCAGCAGTGAGTGGACGGGTCTCGGGGGTGAAAAACTGTTTTTT

d_gene: -
abundance: few
v_gene: TRBV29-1
j_gene: TRBJ1-1
CDR3aa: CSVAGGGRTGAFF
CDR3nt: TGCAGTGTCGCCGGGGGAGGGCGCACTGGAGCTTTCTTT

d_gene: -
abundance: -
v_gene: TRBV29-1
j_gene: TRBJ2-1
CDR3aa: CSVFGERKAIMSYNEQFF
CDR3nt: TGCAGCGTCTTCGGGGAGAGAAAGGCCATAATGTCCTACAATGAGCAGTTCTTC

d_gene: -
abundance: many
v_gene: TRBV6-2/TRBV6-3
j_gene: TRBJ2-5
CDR3aa: CASSYGWRQETQYF
CDR3nt: TGTGCCAGCAGTTACGGGTGGAGGCAAGAGACCCAGTACTTC

d_gene: -
abundance: -
v_gene: TRBV7-9
j_gene: TRBJ2-2
CDR3aa: CVSSLGTNTGELFF
CDR3nt: TGTGTCAGCAGCCTAGGGACAAACACCGGGGAGCTGTTTTTT

d_gene: TRBD1
abundance: -
v_gene: TRBV28
j_gene: TRBJ1-1
CDR3aa: CASSLGTGVNSEAFF
CDR3nt: TGTGCCAGCAGTTTAGGGACAGGGGTGAATAGTGAAGCTTTCTTT